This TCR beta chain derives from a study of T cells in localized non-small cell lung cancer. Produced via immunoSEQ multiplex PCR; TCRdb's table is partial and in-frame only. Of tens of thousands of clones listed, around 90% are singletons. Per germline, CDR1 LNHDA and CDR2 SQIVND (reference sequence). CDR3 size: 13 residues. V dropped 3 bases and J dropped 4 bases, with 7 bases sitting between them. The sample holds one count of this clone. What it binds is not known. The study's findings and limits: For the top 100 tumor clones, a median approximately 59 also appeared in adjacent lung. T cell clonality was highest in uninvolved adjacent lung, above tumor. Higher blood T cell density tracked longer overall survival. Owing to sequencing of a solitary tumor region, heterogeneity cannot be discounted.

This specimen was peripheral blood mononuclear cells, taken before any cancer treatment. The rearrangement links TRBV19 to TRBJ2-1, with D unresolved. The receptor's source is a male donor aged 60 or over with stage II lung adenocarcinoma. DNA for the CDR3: TGTGCCAGTAGTATCTCCAGGTACAATGAGCAGTTCTTC. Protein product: CASSISRYNEQFF.